The source of this T cell receptor (beta chain) is a study of esophageal squamous cell carcinoma under preoperative chemotherapy. About the study: Both tumor-infiltrating lymphocytes and peripheral blood T cells were profiled.

TCRdb recomputed calls from the PCR reads with MiXCR, one row per CDR3 protein. The sample has 30,000 or so distinct CDR3 sequences, less than 65% seen once; the top ten hold approximately 23%. General study findings and limits: Post-treatment tumor-infiltrating lymphocytes appeared partly derived from peripheral T cells migrating into the tumor.

This CDR3 has 16 amino acids. Looked up from germline, CDR1 is SGHTA and CDR2 is FQGNSA. Time point here: after preoperative PTX-NDP chemotherapy. About this clonotype: What it recognizes is unknown. The junction departs from the called germline gene at one end, perhaps through a read error.

The sample was taken from a patient given preoperative chemotherapy. The sequence came from a human donor with esophageal squamous cell carcinoma. The donor label of this sample is uncertain. This rearrangement joins TRBV7-2 to TRBJ2-3, with D tentatively TRBD1 (9 bases). Here the CDR3 reads CASSGLGGVWTGEQFF. CDR3 nucleotide sequence: TGTGCCAGCAGCGGCCTCGGGGGGGTGTGGACAGGGGAGCAGTTTTTT.